Listed here are 7 T cell receptor beta chains from one sample, sequenced in a study of identical twins. TCRdb passed the 5' RACE reads through MiXCR, listing each CDR3 protein once. Altogether roughly 350,000 distinct CDR3 sequences are present, roughly an eighth being singletons, with the ten largest covering approximately 7.5%. These data are also associated with another study on yellow fever vaccine responses in identical twins.

The material sequenced was CD8+ T cells sorted from blood. All receptors come from a woman in her late teens or twenties in good health.

V usage is TRBV6-5 and J usage is TRBJ2-2; D tentatively reads TRBD1 or TRBD2 (5 bases each). From germline, CDR1 is MNHEY and CDR2 SVGAGI. The CDR3 contains 16 residues. Trimming pared 2 bases from V and 3 bases from J, leaving 13 bases between. CDR3 amino acids: CASSYLGTDYTGELFF. CDR3 nucleotides: TGTGCCAGCAGTTACCTAGGGACGGACTACACCGGGGAGCTGTTTTTT.

In this sample, this clonotype turned up many times. CDR3 protein: CASSPIGRGSLNEQFF. The CDR3 nucleotides read TGTGCCAGCAGCCCGATTGGGCGCGGGAGTCTGAATGAGCAGTTCTTC. The chain has TRBV11-2 and TRBJ2-1, with 7 bases aligning to TRBD2. Germline CDR1 is SGHAT and CDR2 is FQNNGV. The CDR3 consists of 16 residues. The junction had 14 bases not matched to a gene; V was cut back by 5 bases and J by 7 bases.

This clonotype has at least ten counts. The chain joins TRBV12-3 or TRBV12-4 to TRBJ1-1; D perhaps matches TRBD1 (5 bases). This CDR3 region has 14 residues. V was clipped by 5 bases and J by 1 base, with 11 bases between them. CDR3 sequence reads: CASSGGPQNTEAFF. CDR3 sequence (DNA): TGTGCCAGCAGTGGGGGTCCGCAGAACACTGAAGCTTTCTTT.

CDR3 region: CASSVEGTSIDTQYF. The CDR3 DNA is TGTGCCAGCAGCGTAGAGGGGACTAGTATAGATACGCAGTATTTT. This chain uses TRBV9 with TRBJ2-3, with 8 bases lining up with TRBD2. This CDR3 contains 15 residues. J lost 5 bases, V lost 0 bases, and 5 bases had no gene match. Germline loops: CDR1 SGDLS, CDR2 YYNGEE.

V gene TRBV25-1 combines with J gene TRBJ1-6; possibly TRBD1 for D (5 bases). The ends were cut back, 0 bases at V and 8 bases at J, with 14 bases in the middle. The CDR3 covers 16 residues. The germline V gene has CDR1 MGHDK and CDR2 SYGVNS. This chain's CDR3 is CASSEYVGRGDSPLHF. The CDR3 nucleotides are TGTGCCAGCAGTGAATATGTGGGTAGAGGGGATTCACCCCTCCACTTT.

This clonotype was found a few times. This chain uses TRBV12-3 or TRBV12-4 with TRBJ2-3; 8 nucleotides match TRBD2. The CDR3 length is 15 residues. V shed 5 bases and J 1 base; nucleotides not matched to a gene: 5. CDR3 sequence: CASSPGTRGTDTQYF. CDR3 sequence (DNA): TGTGCCAGCAGTCCAGGGACTAGAGGCACAGATACGCAGTATTTT.

This clonotype occurred a few times. V and J are TRBV7-9 and TRBJ2-1, with no clear D. The germline V gene has CDR1 SEHNR and CDR2 FQNEAQ (reference sequence). The ends were cut back, 7 bases at V and 6 bases at J, with 13 bases in the middle. This CDR3 contains 13 residues. The CDR3 sequence: CASTSTMVNEQFF. The CDR3, as DNA: TGTGCCAGCACCTCCACTATGGTCAATGAGCAGTTCTTC.